This T cell receptor beta chain was identified during a study of technical replicates of blood from a few donors. Clones were sequenced by immunoSEQ multiplex PCR, and TCRdb holds only the in-frame ones, with some missing. The data show 67,000 or so clones, around 95% seen once. The CDR3 sequence is 15 residues long. Germline CDR1 reads MDHEN; CDR2 reads SYDVKM. V dropped 5 bases and J dropped 5; count of bases not matched to a gene: 7. Sequenced: T cells isolated from PBMCs. J is TRBJ1-5 and V is TRBV28; 9 bases are a match to TRBD1. The receptor was derived from a human donor in good health. In DNA, the CDR3 is TGTGCCAGCAGTATTTTAACAGGGGGCGATCAGCCCCAGCATTTT. It is translated as CASSILTGGDQPQHF.